This T cell receptor (beta chain) is from a study of blood T cells in healthy people across ages (dated by TCRdb to the mid-2010s). At the level of the whole study: In model experiments, roughly one uniquely barcoded TCR beta cDNA molecule per two T cells was captured by template switching. The donors were divided into four age groups: young (average about 16 years), middle-aged (around 41), aged (62) and long-lived (roughly 82). Age-related changes in TCR beta repertoire diversity were measured in the study by deep sequencing normalized with unique cDNA molecular identifiers. Using the same blood draw, the study looked at two additional independent replicas of 1 million unique cDNA reads for two donors, one aged 18 to 30 and the other aged 80 or older. To avoid experimental bias, donors of different ages were distributed randomly across sequencing lanes. Study-level results and caveats: Total diversity estimates from one million sequenced T cells were considered lower bounds and underestimates. Bulk unsorted PBMC profiling prevented conclusive comparison of naive and antigen-experienced compartments. The CMV infection status of donors was not known, potentially confounding age-related changes in expanded clonotypes. Observed TCR beta diversity per million T cells fell roughly linearly with age, and a significant reduction was already apparent by age roughly 40. The percentage of naive T cells measured by flow cytometry correlated strongly with observed TCR beta diversity. Compared with the aged group, more naive CD4+ T cells, fewer expanded clones and increased TCR diversity were shown by the long-lived group, suggesting age selection.

Systemically healthy Caucasian individuals from Russia, about 38 in total and aged about 6 to 100 years, were included as donors. Around 10 milliliters of peripheral blood were drawn from each donor into EDTA-treated Vacutainer tubes. Ficoll-Paque density-gradient centrifugation was used to isolate PBMCs, with at least 6 million per sample. Trizol reagent was used to extract total RNA from PBMCs, with at least 5.5 micrograms per sample. The percentages of naive CD45RAhigh/CD27high T cells were determined by flow cytometry on a PBMC aliquot from every donor. Receptors were amplified or captured by 5' RACE. The reads were generated on an Illumina HiSeq 2500. A second PCR of roughly 6 to 11 cycles was run with a J-beta primer mix and a sample-barcoded 5' primer. A template-switch 5' adaptor carrying 12 random nucleotides introduced a unique molecular identifier onto each TCR beta cDNA molecule. Each sample yielded at least 2.5 million CDR3-containing paired-end reads. First-strand cDNA synthesis was performed from all RNA using the Mint cDNA synthesis kit, with priming by a TRBC-specific oligonucleotide. All cDNA was treated with uracil-DNA glycosylase and then went through a first 18-cycle PCR with the universal primers M1SS and BC2_uni_R. The original methods were these. For normalization, 1 million high-quality reads, each with a distinct molecular identifier, were randomly selected from each sample. Reads sharing molecular identifiers were discarded rather than binned into consensus sequences. MiTCR, set to a Q25 quality threshold and the strictest error-elimination algorithm, was used for CDR3 identification, clonotype clustering and error correction. A nonparametric unseen species model using Euler transformation provided a lower-bound estimate of total TCR beta diversity. TCRdb ran its own pipeline on the public reads, namely fastp trimming at Q25 and MiXCR clone calling, and kept in-frame beta chains. Entries that share a CDR3 protein sequence are merged under the most common genes and DNA. The V and J calls, along with clone size, are taken from TCRdb and not from the paper's own processing. The sample table contains 850,000 to 1,100,000 distinct CDR3 sequences; only one count was recorded for 35% to 40% of them. The top ten hold around 12% of the sample.

As concerns this clonotype: The specificity of this receptor is unknown. No qualities accompany the bases; no much larger clone lies one base away.

Relative to germline, V is missing 4 bases and J is missing 6 bases, with 9 bases of the junction outside any gene match. The CDR3 measures 14 amino acids from cysteine to phenylalanine. Only the CDR3 DNA stays, 42 bases, in frame from base 1. The germline V gene supplies CDR1 SGHRS and CDR2 YFSETQ. Input material: blood. In this chain, TRBV5-1 is recombined with TRBJ1-1; a stretch of 7 junction bases matches TRBD1. The source of this sequence is a man aged 18-30 years in good health. The CDR3 protein: CASSVNRGEPEAFF. DNA sequence: TGCGCCAGCAGCGTCAACAGGGGAGAGCCTGAAGCTTTCTTT.